Listed below are T cell receptor beta chains from one sample, sequenced in a study of blood T cells in healthy people across ages. TCRdb recomputed calls from the 5' RACE reads with MiXCR, one row per CDR3 protein. The table has about 680,000 distinct CDR3 sequences, around 45% seen once; the top ten hold around 32%. The sample was blood. Receptors were obtained from a woman aged 55-75 years in good health. Each CDR3 is given with its conserved first and last residue. Fields, in order: CDR3 protein, CDR3 DNA, V gene, clone size, J gene, D gene. The D gene is left open where the match is weak. Not every row has a clone size; where given, it reads once, few, many or a size class.

CDR3 protein: CASSDPSRDPHTQYF
CDR3 DNA: TGTGCCAGCAGCGATCCCAGCCGCGACCCTCATACGCAGTATTTT
V gene: TRBV3-1
clone size: NA
J gene: TRBJ2-3
D gene: NA

CDR3 protein: CASSTGGTGGSGGYTF
CDR3 DNA: TGTGCCAGCAGCACCGGAGGGACAGGGGGCTCGGGAGGCTACACCTTC
V gene: TRBV7-3
clone size: NA
J gene: TRBJ1-2
D gene: TRBD1

CDR3 protein: CASSQDLVNEQFF
CDR3 DNA: TGCGCCAGCAGCCAAGATCTTGTCAATGAGCAGTTCTTC
V gene: TRBV4-3
clone size: NA
J gene: TRBJ2-1
D gene: NA

CDR3 protein: CSVRGTSGIKAYNEQFF
CDR3 DNA: TGCAGCGTTCGAGGGACTAGCGGGATCAAGGCCTACAATGAGCAGTTCTTC
V gene: TRBV29-1
clone size: NA
J gene: TRBJ2-1
D gene: TRBD2

CDR3 protein: CASSGQGVSYEQYF
CDR3 DNA: TGTGCCAGCAGTGGGCAGGGGGTATCCTACGAGCAGTACTTC
V gene: TRBV2
clone size: NA
J gene: TRBJ2-7
D gene: TRBD1

CDR3 protein: CSARELAGVTYEQYF
CDR3 DNA: TGCAGTGCTAGAGAACTTGCGGGAGTCACCTACGAGCAGTACTTC
V gene: TRBV20-1
clone size: few
J gene: TRBJ2-7
D gene: TRBD2

CDR3 protein: CATSRGLAGKDTQYF
CDR3 DNA: TGTGCCACCAGCAGAGGACTAGCGGGAAAGGATACGCAGTATTTT
V gene: TRBV15
clone size: few
J gene: TRBJ2-3
D gene: TRBD2

CDR3 protein: CVSGRAAEQFF
CDR3 DNA: TGTGTGAGCGGGAGGGCCGCTGAGCAGTTCTTC
V gene: TRBV6-5
clone size: NA
J gene: TRBJ2-1
D gene: TRBD2

CDR3 protein: CASSFDRGPYNEQFF
CDR3 DNA: TGTGCCAGCAGTTTCGACAGGGGGCCTTACAATGAGCAGTTCTTC
V gene: TRBV12-3/TRBV12-4
clone size: few
J gene: TRBJ2-1
D gene: TRBD1

CDR3 protein: CASSQEGSGRDETQYF
CDR3 DNA: TGTGCCAGCAGCCAAGAAGGTAGCGGGAGAGATGAGACCCAGTACTTC
V gene: TRBV4-2
clone size: NA
J gene: TRBJ2-5
D gene: TRBD2

CDR3 protein: CASSPWTRTYEQYF
CDR3 DNA: TGTGCCAGCAGCCCTTGGACTAGAACGTACGAGCAGTACTTC
V gene: TRBV3-1
clone size: NA
J gene: TRBJ2-7
D gene: TRBD2

CDR3 protein: CASSLGRFADTQYF
CDR3 DNA: TGTGCCAGCAGTTTGGGCCGGTTCGCAGATACGCAGTATTTT
V gene: TRBV27
clone size: NA
J gene: TRBJ2-3
D gene: NA

CDR3 protein: CSARGQAGEAFF
CDR3 DNA: TGCAGTGCTAGAGGGCAGGCCGGTGAAGCTTTCTTT
V gene: TRBV20-1
clone size: NA
J gene: TRBJ1-1
D gene: NA

CDR3 protein: CASTRTYEQYF
CDR3 DNA: TGTGCCAGCACGCGAACCTACGAGCAGTACTTC
V gene: TRBV2
clone size: few
J gene: TRBJ2-7
D gene: NA

CDR3 protein: CSVDRTSGRGVTEQYF
CDR3 DNA: TGCAGCGTTGATCGGACTAGCGGGAGAGGCGTAACTGAGCAGTACTTC
V gene: TRBV29-1
clone size: NA
J gene: TRBJ2-5
D gene: TRBD2

CDR3 protein: CSARAGQGGQYEQFF
CDR3 DNA: TGCAGTGCTAGAGCAGGACAGGGGGGACAGTATGAGCAGTTCTTC
V gene: TRBV20-1
clone size: NA
J gene: TRBJ2-1
D gene: TRBD1

CDR3 protein: CASSFRRGEDTQYF
CDR3 DNA: TGTGCCAGCAGCTTCAGGAGGGGAGAGGATACGCAGTATTTT
V gene: TRBV7-2
clone size: NA
J gene: TRBJ2-3
D gene: NA

CDR3 protein: CASSDRSYNGETQYF
CDR3 DNA: TGTGCCAGCAGTGATAGATCTTACAATGGGGAGACCCAGTACTTC
V gene: TRBV2
clone size: NA
J gene: TRBJ2-5
D gene: NA

CDR3 protein: CASSLDTDTEAFF
CDR3 DNA: TGCGCCAGCAGTCTAGATACGGACACTGAAGCTTTCTTT
V gene: TRBV5-1
clone size: few
J gene: TRBJ1-1
D gene: NA

CDR3 protein: CASSVDGTSYEQYF
CDR3 DNA: TGTGCCAGCAGCGTCGACGGGACCTCCTACGAGCAGTACTTT
V gene: TRBV9
clone size: NA
J gene: TRBJ2-7
D gene: NA

CDR3 protein: CASSLASLGNEQFF
CDR3 DNA: TGTGCCAGCAGCTTAGCTAGCCTTGGGAATGAGCAGTTCTTC
V gene: TRBV7-2
clone size: few
J gene: TRBJ2-1
D gene: NA

CDR3 protein: CASTGAGINLGGGYTF
CDR3 DNA: TGTGCCAGCACCGGGGCAGGGATTAATCTTGGAGGTGGCTACACCTTC
V gene: TRBV5-5
clone size: once
J gene: TRBJ1-2
D gene: NA

CDR3 protein: CASSPRLAGAPHEQYF
CDR3 DNA: TGTGCCAGCAGTCCTCGACTAGCGGGAGCTCCCCACGAGCAGTACTTC
V gene: TRBV27
clone size: NA
J gene: TRBJ2-7
D gene: TRBD2

CDR3 protein: CSARDRQASGNYGYTF
CDR3 DNA: TGCAGTGCTAGAGATAGGCAGGCCTCTGGCAACTATGGCTACACCTTC
V gene: TRBV20-1
clone size: few
J gene: TRBJ1-2
D gene: NA

CDR3 protein: CASSRTGRIYEQYF
CDR3 DNA: TGCGCCAGCAGCCGGACAGGGAGGATCTACGAGCAGTACTTC
V gene: TRBV5-1
clone size: NA
J gene: TRBJ2-7
D gene: TRBD1

CDR3 protein: CASRPLGTDTQYF
CDR3 DNA: TGTGCCAGCAGACCCCTAGGGACAGATACGCAGTATTTT
V gene: TRBV12-3/TRBV12-4
clone size: few
J gene: TRBJ2-3
D gene: NA

CDR3 protein: CASSPTGLSGDEQFF
CDR3 DNA: TGCGCCAGCAGCCCAACAGGGCTCTCTGGCGATGAGCAGTTCTTC
V gene: TRBV5-1
clone size: NA
J gene: TRBJ2-1
D gene: NA

CDR3 protein: CASSATPGVTEAFF
CDR3 DNA: TGTGCCAGCAGCGCCACTCCCGGGGTGACTGAAGCTTTCTTT
V gene: TRBV7-3
clone size: NA
J gene: TRBJ1-1
D gene: NA

CDR3 protein: CASSPGGAGGYNEQFF
CDR3 DNA: TGTGCCAGCAGTCCAGGAGGAGCGGGAGGGTACAATGAGCAGTTCTTC
V gene: TRBV28
clone size: NA
J gene: TRBJ2-1
D gene: TRBD2

CDR3 protein: CASSRPTSGRSYEQYF
CDR3 DNA: TGTGCCAGCAGCCGACCGACTAGCGGGAGATCCTACGAGCAGTACTTC
V gene: TRBV7-8
clone size: NA
J gene: TRBJ2-7
D gene: TRBD2